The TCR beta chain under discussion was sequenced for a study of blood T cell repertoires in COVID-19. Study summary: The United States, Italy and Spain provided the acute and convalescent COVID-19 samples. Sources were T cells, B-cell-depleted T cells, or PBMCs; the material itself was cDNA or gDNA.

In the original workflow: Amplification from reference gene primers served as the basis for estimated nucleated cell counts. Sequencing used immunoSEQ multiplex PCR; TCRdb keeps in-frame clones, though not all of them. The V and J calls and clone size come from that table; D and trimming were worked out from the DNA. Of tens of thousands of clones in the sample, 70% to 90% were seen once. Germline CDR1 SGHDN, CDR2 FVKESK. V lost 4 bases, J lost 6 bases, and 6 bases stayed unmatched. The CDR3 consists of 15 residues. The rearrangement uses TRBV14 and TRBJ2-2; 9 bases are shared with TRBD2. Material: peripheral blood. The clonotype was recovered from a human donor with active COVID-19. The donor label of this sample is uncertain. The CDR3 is CASSLGLALAGELFF. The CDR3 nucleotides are TGTGCCAGCAGCCTGGGACTAGCCTTAGCCGGGGAGCTGTTTTTT. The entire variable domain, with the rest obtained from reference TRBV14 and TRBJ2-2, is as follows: EAGVTQFPSHSVIEKGQTVTLRCDPISGHDNLYWYRRVMGKEIKFLLHFVKESKQDESGMPNNRFLAERTGGTYSTLKVQPAELEDSGVYFCASSLGLALAGELFFGEGSRLTVL.